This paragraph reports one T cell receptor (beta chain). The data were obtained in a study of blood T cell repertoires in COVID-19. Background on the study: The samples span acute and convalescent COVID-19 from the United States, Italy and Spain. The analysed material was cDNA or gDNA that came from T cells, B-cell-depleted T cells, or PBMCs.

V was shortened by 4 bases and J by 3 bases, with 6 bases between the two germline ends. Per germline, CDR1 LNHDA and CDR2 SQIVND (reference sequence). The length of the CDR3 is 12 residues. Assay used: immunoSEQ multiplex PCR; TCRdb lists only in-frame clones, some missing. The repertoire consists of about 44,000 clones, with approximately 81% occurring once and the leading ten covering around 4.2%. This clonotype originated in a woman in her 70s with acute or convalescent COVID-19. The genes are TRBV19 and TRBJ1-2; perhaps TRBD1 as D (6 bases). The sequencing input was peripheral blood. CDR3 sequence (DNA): TGTGCCAGTAGTAAGGGGGACTATGGCTACACCTTC. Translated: CASSKGDYGYTF. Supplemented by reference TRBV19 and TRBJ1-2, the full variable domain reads DGGITQSPKYLFRKEGQNVTLSCEQNLNHDAMYWYRQDPGQGLRLIYYSQIVNDFQKGDIAEGYSVSREKKESFPLTVTSAQKNPTAFYLCASSKGDYGYTFGSGTRLTVV.